The 27 T cell receptor beta chains below were found in one sample sequenced in a study of CD8 T cells in ankylosing spondylitis (dated by TCRdb to about 2017). The library was made by 5' RACE. TCRdb lists the instrument as Illumina HiSeq 2500. TCRdb's own reprocessing of the public reads used fastp at Q25 and MiXCR and kept productive beta chains. Each CDR3 protein gets just one entry, which takes the most common genes and DNA from the rows behind it. The table for this sample lists around 480,000 distinct CDR3 sequences; roughly 15% of them were counted only once. The ten largest account for 1% of the sample. General findings and caveats noted by the study authors: A TCR beta motif made up of roughly eight highly homologous amino acid variants appeared to be characteristic of blood from ankylosing spondylitis patients.

The antigens of these receptors remain unknown. Input material: blood, either unsorted or a sorted T cell fraction (not recorded which). These receptor sequences come from a male donor with ankylosing spondylitis.

The DNA of the CDR3 is TGCAGTGCTAGAGAAGAGTCTCCACCCTACGAGCAGTACTTC. Protein: CSAREESPPYEQYF. V usage is TRBV20-1 and J usage is TRBJ2-7; the D is unclear. This CDR3 spans 14 amino acids. The V and J ends lost 0 bases and 2 bases respectively, with 11 bases between them. The germline V gene has CDR1 DFQATT and CDR2 SNEGSKA (reference sequence).

This clonotype was detected ten times or more. The V and J genes are TRBV4-2 and TRBJ1-2; D is unresolved. CDR3 length: 15 residues. The V and J ends lost 3 bases and 2 bases respectively, with 13 bases between them. CDR1 is LGHNA, CDR2 YNFKEQ, per germline. DNA of the CDR3: TGTGCCAGCAGCCAGGAGTTTCGGGCCAACTATGGCTACACCTTC. This codes for CASSQEFRANYGYTF.

This chain's CDR3 is CASSPLDIRGTDTQYF. CDR3 DNA sequence: TGTGCCAGCAGCCCCTTGGACATCCGCGGCACAGATACGCAGTATTTT. This chain uses TRBV14 with TRBJ2-3; D may be TRBD1 (5 bases). V was shortened by 4 bases and J by 1 base, with 15 bases between the two germline ends. CDR3 length equals 16 residues. CDR1 and CDR2 from the germline V gene are SGHDN and FVKESK.

The gene calls are TRBV11-2 and TRBJ2-7; 14 bases match TRBD2. This CDR3 comprises 16 residues. Germline values: CDR1 SGHAT, CDR2 FQNNGV. J lost 6 bases, V lost 5 bases, and 9 bases had no gene match. The CDR3 reads CASSTGLAGGVGEQYF. In DNA form, the CDR3 reads TGTGCCAGCAGCACCGGACTAGCGGGAGGCGTTGGCGAGCAGTACTTC.

This clonotype was counted only a few times. This chain joins TRBV5-1 and TRBJ2-3; possible D gene TRBD2, 7 bases. Germline lookup yields CDR1 SGHRS and CDR2 YFSETQ. The V gene lost 4 bases and the J gene lost 3 bases, with 15 bases spanning the gap. CDR3 size: 15 residues. CDR3 loop: CASSERGGGTDTQYF. CDR3 nucleotide sequence: TGCGCCAGCAGCGAGAGGGGGGGAGGGACAGATACGCAGTATTTT.

The rearrangement uses TRBV20-1 and TRBJ2-7, with 11 nucleotides matching TRBD2. The V and J ends lost 7 bases and 0 bases, in that order; junction bases with no gene match: 8. This CDR3 has 15 residues. Germline V gene data show CDR1 as DFQATT and CDR2 as SNEGSKA (reference sequence). The CDR3 here is CSGGRTSGYSYEQYF. CDR3 nucleotide sequence: TGCAGTGGGGGGAGGACTAGCGGGTACTCCTACGAGCAGTACTTC.

In this sample, this clonotype turned up a few times. The V call is TRBV6-1, the J call TRBJ2-5; 13 bases fit TRBD2. This CDR3 has 16 amino acids. After removal of 6 bases from V and 5 bases from J, the junction contained 9 bases not matched to a gene. Germline values: CDR1 MNHNS, CDR2 SASEGT. DNA of the CDR3: TGTGCCAGCAGCCCTACTAGCGGGAGGGCCTATGAGACCCAGTACTTC. Protein: CASSPTSGRAYETQYF.

This clonotype was observed many times. This chain uses TRBV20-1 with TRBJ2-1; 9 nucleotides align to TRBD1. Trimming took 6 bases from V and 4 from J; bases not matched to a gene: 7. The CDR3 totals 14 residues. The germline CDR1 and CDR2 sequences are DFQATT and SNEGSKA (reference sequence). The CDR3 protein is CSAETDRGYNEQFF. The CDR3 bases are TGCAGTGCCGAGACAGACAGGGGGTACAATGAGCAGTTCTTC.

This clonotype has only a few counts. CDR3 loop: CATSKAQSSYNEQFF. CDR3 nucleotides: TGTGCCACCAGCAAGGCCCAGAGCTCCTACAATGAGCAGTTCTTC. The rearrangement uses TRBV15 and TRBJ2-1; unclear D gene. V shed 4 bases and J shed 0 bases, with 10 bases lying between them. CDR1 LNHNV and CDR2 YYDKDF come from the germline V gene (reference sequence). This CDR3 contains 15 residues.

The CDR3 reads CASSFRGYSNQPQHF. The DNA for the CDR3 is TGTGCCAGCAGTTTCAGGGGTTATAGCAATCAGCCCCAGCATTTT. J is TRBJ1-5 and V is TRBV12-3 or TRBV12-4, with D possibly being TRBD1 (6 bases). Trimming took 3 bases from V and 0 from J, leaving 9 bases between them. There are 15 residues in the CDR3.

The table lists this clonotype with many counts. V and J are TRBV10-3 and TRBJ2-3; D call uncertain. Trimming removed 3 bases at V and 2 bases at J, with 6 bases between. CDR3 length: 13 amino acids. From germline, CDR1 is ENHRY and CDR2 SYGVKD. The CDR3 coding sequence is TGTGCCATCAGTGAAGGCGCCACAGATACGCAGTATTTT. It is translated as CAISEGATDTQYF.

A few counts support this clonotype. J is TRBJ2-1 and V is TRBV18; the match to TRBD1 covers 10 bases. The CDR3 has 16 amino acids. The germline V gene encodes CDR1 KGHSH and CDR2 LQKENI. The ends lost 1 base at V and 5 bases at J; junction bases unmatched: 5. Here the CDR3 DNA reads TGTGCCAGCTCACCACGTTTAGGGACAGGGGACAATGAGCAGTTCTTC. Translation: CASSPRLGTGDNEQFF.

The CDR3 reads CASSLAPGGVPDTQYF. CDR3 DNA sequence: TGTGCCAGCAGCTTAGCCCCGGGGGGTGTCCCAGATACGCAGTATTTT. This chain connects TRBV7-7 to TRBJ2-3; 7 bases are a match to TRBD2. The ends lost 0 bases at V and 4 bases at J; junction bases unmatched: 7. Germline V gene sequence: CDR1 SSHAT, CDR2 FNYEAQ (reference sequence). This CDR3 region has 16 residues.

This clonotype has a handful of counts. As DNA, the CDR3 is TGTGCCAGCAGCTTAGATGGCGGGAGAGGTCCAGATACGCAGTATTTT. Its protein product is CASSLDGGRGPDTQYF. The V gene is TRBV7-2, the J gene TRBJ2-3, with TRBD2 identical over 7 bases. V gave up 1 base and J gave up 4 bases; unmatched junction bases: 8. The CDR3 totals 16 residues. Germline V gene data show CDR1 as SGHTA and CDR2 as FQGNSA.

This clonotype turned up a few times. This chain links TRBV7-3 with TRBJ1-2; D is possibly TRBD1 (5 bases). This CDR3 contains 16 residues. V dropped 5 bases and J dropped 4 bases, with 20 bases sitting between them. CDR1 is SGHTA and CDR2 is FQGTGA in the germline V gene. CDR3 amino acids: CASSPTASPGLYGYTF. CDR3 DNA sequence: TGTGCCAGCAGCCCGACGGCCTCCCCAGGGCTCTATGGCTACACCTTC.

This clonotype occurred a few times. This sequence joins TRBV4-1 and TRBJ2-3, with 9 bases lining up with TRBD2. Germline V lookup: CDR1 MGHRA, CDR2 YSYEKL. This CDR3 has 16 amino acids. After removal of 7 bases from V and 1 base from J, the junction contained 9 bases not matched to a gene. DNA of the CDR3: TGCGCCAGCACCAAGGCAACTAGCGGGCGCACAGATACGCAGTATTTT. Encoded protein: CASTKATSGRTDTQYF.

The genes are TRBV12-3 or TRBV12-4 and TRBJ1-1, with TRBD1 matching over 8 bases. Losses at the gene ends were 5 bases for V and 1 base for J; bases not matched to a gene: 6. The CDR3 loop spans 15 amino acids. The CDR3 is CASSLDRGANTEAFF. CDR3 bases: TGTGCCAGCAGTCTCGACAGGGGAGCGAACACTGAAGCTTTCTTT.

V and J are TRBV9 and TRBJ1-1; D possibly corresponds to TRBD1 (6 bases). This CDR3 comprises 14 residues. V dropped 2 bases and J dropped 6 bases, with 14 bases sitting between them. Germline V CDR1 and CDR2: SGDLS, YYNGEE. CDR3 sequence (DNA): TGTGCCAGCAGCGTTGACGAAAGGGGGGCTGAAGCTTTCTTT. This sequence encodes CASSVDERGAEAFF.

This clonotype was recorded many times. The gene calls are TRBV28 and TRBJ1-5; perhaps TRBD1 as D (6 bases). With 6 bases removed from V and 6 bases from J, the gap between germline ends came to 15 bases. In germline, CDR1 is MDHEN, CDR2 SYDVKM. The CDR3 has 14 residues. The CDR3 region has the DNA TGTGCCAGCAGGCCCACAGGGTCGGGTCAGCCCCAGCATTTT. Its protein product is CASRPTGSGQPQHF.

This clonotype has ten or more counts. This rearrangement joins TRBV28 to TRBJ1-1, with D tentatively TRBD1 (6 bases). The V end was cut by 7 bases, the J end by 1 base, with 16 bases between. The CDR3 sequence is 15 residues long. Germline CDR1 is MDHEN and CDR2 is SYDVKM. The CDR3 loop is CASIEEGVPNTEAFF. The CDR3 nucleotides read TGTGCCAGCATTGAAGAGGGGGTTCCGAACACTGAAGCTTTCTTT.

The CDR3: CASSLTGVHEQYF. In DNA form, the CDR3 reads TGTGCCAGCAGCTTAACAGGGGTTCACGAGCAGTACTTC. The V gene is TRBV3-1, the J gene TRBJ2-7, with TRBD1 matching 7 bases. Trimming removed 5 bases from V and 5 bases from J; junction bases left unmatched: 6. The germline gives CDR1 LGHDT, CDR2 YNNKEL (reference sequence). The CDR3 totals 13 residues.

V and J are TRBV19 and TRBJ1-1, with 8 bases aligning to TRBD1. With V trimmed by 6 bases and J by 3 bases, 9 bases remained unmatched. Germline V gene sequence: CDR1 LNHDA, CDR2 SQIVND (reference sequence). The CDR3 has 15 amino acids. DNA for the CDR3: TGTGCCAGTAGATGGACAGGGAAAAGGGACACTGAAGCTTTCTTT. As protein: CASRWTGKRDTEAFF.

There are a few counts of this clonotype. This chain joins TRBV20-1 and TRBJ2-3; 9 bases fit TRBD1. The CDR3 spans 16 residues. Germline CDR1 reads DFQATT; CDR2 reads SNEGSKA (reference sequence). J was trimmed by 6 bases and V by 0 bases; bases with no gene match: 10. Here the CDR3 reads CSAREADRGRGDTQYF. CDR3 DNA sequence: TGCAGTGCTAGAGAGGCGGACAGGGGCCGTGGGGATACGCAGTATTTT.

The chain employs TRBV4-2 and TRBJ2-3; a weak D match, TRBD2 (5 bases). Germline-derived CDR1 and CDR2 are LGHNA and YNFKEQ. Trimming pared 4 bases from V and 9 bases from J, leaving 17 bases between. The CDR3 runs to 14 residues. The CDR3, as DNA: TGTGCCAGCAGCCGAGGGCCAGCGGAAAAAACGCAGTATTTT. The encoded protein is CASSRGPAEKTQYF.

This clonotype was detected only a few times. This sequence joins TRBV12-3 or TRBV12-4 and TRBJ2-1, with 7 bases fitting TRBD2. V dropped 6 bases and J dropped 2; count of bases not matched to a gene: 7. CDR3 size: 15 residues. CDR3 sequence reads: CASRPRETAYNEQFF. The CDR3 nucleotides read TGTGCCAGCAGACCGCGGGAGACCGCCTACAATGAGCAGTTCTTC.

The CDR3 sequence is CAWGRDSTDTQYF. DNA of the CDR3: TGTGCCTGGGGGAGGGACAGCACAGATACGCAGTATTTT. The chain couples TRBV30 to TRBJ2-3; 7 bases match TRBD2. CDR1 is GTSNPN and CDR2 is SVGIG in the germline V gene (reference sequence). V was pared by 5 bases and J by 0 bases, with 2 bases of the junction left unmatched. The CDR3 totals 13 residues. Full variable domain (outside the CDR3, taken from reference TRBV30 and TRBJ2-3): SQTIHQWPATLVQPVGSPLSLECTVEGTSNPNLYWYRQAAGRGLQLLFYSVGIGQISSEVPQNLSASRPQDRQFILSSKKLLLSDSGFYLCAWGRDSTDTQYFGPGTRLTVL.

Only a few counts were recorded for this clonotype. The V and J genes are TRBV6-1 and TRBJ2-3; D perhaps matches TRBD1 (6 bases). V was shortened by 7 bases and J by 0 bases, with 14 bases between the two germline ends. The CDR3 spans 15 residues. The V gene's germline CDR1 is MNHNS and CDR2 SASEGT. Written as DNA, the CDR3 is TGTGCCAGCACGAGAGGGGGACAAAGCACAGATACGCAGTATTTT. Translating gives CASTRGGQSTDTQYF.